A selection of T cell receptor beta chains follows, all from one sample in a study of T cells in Graves' hyperthyroidism and ophthalmopathy. TCRdb re-called the multiplex PCR reads through MiXCR, storing one row per CDR3 protein. The sample holds 490,000 or so distinct CDR3 sequences, 15% to 20% seen once. Sequencing used blood. Receptors originate from a woman under 40 with Graves' ophthalmopathy. Both conserved end residues are part of each CDR3. The D gene is left open where the match is weak. Rows may omit the clone size; those that give it use once, few, many or a size class.

v_gene	abundance	d_gene	j_gene	CDR3nt	CDR3aa
TRBV12-3/TRBV12-4	few	-	TRBJ1-2	TGTGCCAGCAGCCCACGTCGGGGTGGGTATGGCTACACCTTC	CASSPRRGGYGYTF
TRBV25-1	-	-	TRBJ1-4	TGTGCCAGCTTGAGTATTAATGAAAAACTGTTTTTT	CASLSINEKLFF
TRBV30	many	-	TRBJ2-7	TGTGCCTGGAACCCCGGGACACTCGACGAGCAGTACTTC	CAWNPGTLDEQYF
TRBV5-6	many	-	TRBJ2-2	TGTGCCAGCAGCTACCCTGCCACCGGGGAGCTGTTTTTT	CASSYPATGELFF
TRBV7-9	-	-	TRBJ2-7	TGTGCCAGCAGCTTATCCTCTGGGAGCAACTCCTACGAGCAGTACTTC	CASSLSSGSNSYEQYF
TRBV19	-	-	TRBJ1-6	TGTGCCAGTACTCCAACCGGGACGTATAATTCACCCCTCCACTTT	CASTPTGTYNSPLHF
TRBV20-1	few	TRBD1	TRBJ1-5	TGCAGTGCTAGGCCGCCTAAGGGACAGGGGAATCAGCCCCAGCATTTT	CSARPPKGQGNQPQHF
TRBV15	few	-	TRBJ2-4	TGTGCCACCAGCAGAGGTCAGAGGGGGGTAGCCAAAAACATTCAGTACTTC	CATSRGQRGVAKNIQYF
TRBV20-1	-	TRBD1	TRBJ2-7	TGCAGTGCGAGATCCGGGACAGGGGGCTACGAGCAGTACTTC	CSARSGTGGYEQYF
TRBV7-9	-	-	TRBJ2-4	TGTGCCAGCAGCCCCTGGACTAACAAAAACATTCAGTACTTC	CASSPWTNKNIQYF
TRBV7-2	many	TRBD2	TRBJ2-7	TGTGCCAGCAGCTTTTTTGCGGGAGAGGCCGAGCAGTACTTC	CASSFFAGEAEQYF
TRBV27	many	-	TRBJ2-7	TGTGCCAGCAGTTCTCGTGCAGGGCGCTACGAGCAGTACTTC	CASSSRAGRYEQYF
TRBV5-6	-	TRBD1	TRBJ2-4	TGTGCCAGCAGCTTAACGGACAGGACCAAAAACATTCAGTACTTC	CASSLTDRTKNIQYF
TRBV14	many	TRBD1	TRBJ2-7	TGTGCCAGCAGCCAGAACCTGACTCCCGGGACAGGGGGCGGCTACGAGCAGTACTTC	CASSQNLTPGTGGGYEQYF
TRBV10-3	many	TRBD1	TRBJ2-5	TGTGCCATCAGTGAGTCACGTACAGGGGGCGAGCAGACCCAGTACTTC	CAISESRTGGEQTQYF
TRBV12-3/TRBV12-4	few	-	TRBJ2-1	TGTGCCAGCAGTTATCCAGCAGATTACAATGAGCAGTTCTTC	CASSYPADYNEQFF
TRBV3-1	-	-	TRBJ2-4	TGTGCCAGCAGCCAAGGGGGGCAGGGCCCGGCGAGTACTCGGTACTTC	CASSQGGQGPASTRYF
TRBV20-1	many	-	TRBJ2-1	TGCAGTCCGACAGTAACCTACAATGAGCAGTTCTTC	CSPTVTYNEQFF
TRBV5-1	-	-	TRBJ1-3	TGCGCCAGCAGCCCAGGACCCTTGGGGGTGGACACCATATATTTT	CASSPGPLGVDTIYF
TRBV4-2	few	-	TRBJ1-3	TGTGCCAGCAGCCAAGAGGGGACTCTCTCTGGAAACACCATATATTTT	CASSQEGTLSGNTIYF
TRBV19	few	-	TRBJ1-4	TGTGCCAGTACAGCACAGCTCTCGAATGAAAAACTGTTTTTT	CASTAQLSNEKLFF
TRBV3-1	-	-	TRBJ1-2	TGTGCCAGCAGCCATTTATATTCCGATGGCTACACCTTC	CASSHLYSDGYTF
TRBV20-1	-	-	TRBJ2-2	TGCAGTGCTAGAATCGGGGGACGGAACACCGGGGAGCTGTTTTTT	CSARIGGRNTGELFF
TRBV3-2	few	-	TRBJ2-7	TGTGCCAGCAGCCAAGAGGACAGGGCCCTTCGAGCCTACGAGCAGTACTTC	CASSQEDRALRAYEQYF
TRBV7-2	few	-	TRBJ1-2	TGTGCCAGCAGCCCCGCTCTAGGGGGACAAAAAGGCTACACCTTC	CASSPALGGQKGYTF
TRBV19	-	TRBD2	TRBJ2-3	TGTGCCAGTAGTGGAAGAGGACTAGCGAGCACAGATACGCAGTATTTT	CASSGRGLASTDTQYF
TRBV18	many	-	TRBJ2-1	TGTGCCAGCTCACCTGAGGGCAGCCAAGGTGGCAATGAGCAGTTCTTC	CASSPEGSQGGNEQFF
TRBV20-1	many	TRBD2	TRBJ2-3	TGCAGTGCTAGAGTGGCTAGCGGGAGCAGCACAGATACGCAGTATTTT	CSARVASGSSTDTQYF
TRBV20-1	few	TRBD2	TRBJ2-5	TGCAGTGCTAGAGACCTCCCGGGGAGGGCCGGGGAGACCCAGTACTTC	CSARDLPGRAGETQYF
TRBV20-1	many	-	TRBJ2-4	TGCAGTGCTAGTGAGGGGATTAGAAACATTCAGTACTTC	CSASEGIRNIQYF
TRBV6-2/TRBV6-3	many	-	TRBJ1-1	TGTGCCAGCAGTTACTCCGAGAACACTGAAGCTTTCTTT	CASSYSENTEAFF
TRBV6-2/TRBV6-3	few	-	TRBJ2-7	TGTGCCAGCACCTCAATGTTCGAGCAGTACTTC	CASTSMFEQYF
TRBV5-5	many	-	TRBJ2-1	TGTGCCAGCAGCTTTGGACCTTTCACGAATGAGCAGTTCTTC	CASSFGPFTNEQFF
TRBV29-1	few	TRBD2	TRBJ2-1	TGCAGCGTTGAAGATCCCCTAGCGGGAGGGGGGGAGCAGTTCTTC	CSVEDPLAGGGEQFF
TRBV18	few	TRBD1	TRBJ2-7	TGTGCCAGCTCACCAACCGGGGACAGGGCTCTCTACGAGCAGTACTTC	CASSPTGDRALYEQYF
TRBV12-3/TRBV12-4	many	-	TRBJ2-7	TGTGCCAGCAGCCCCATACAGGGTACCTACGAGCAGTACTTC	CASSPIQGTYEQYF
TRBV4-2	-	-	TRBJ2-2	TGTGCCAGCAGCCGCCCAGGGAGGGGGGCGAACACCGGGGAGCTGTTTTTT	CASSRPGRGANTGELFF
TRBV19	-	-	TRBJ1-5	TGTGCCAGTAGTGCTGAGGCAGGGACCAATCAGCCCCAGCATTTT	CASSAEAGTNQPQHF
TRBV20-1	many	TRBD2	TRBJ2-3	TGCAGTGCCCCCGCTAGCGGCGCTCCCTCTAGCACAGATACGCAGTATTTT	CSAPASGAPSSTDTQYF
TRBV14	-	-	TRBJ1-3	TGTGCCAGCAGCCAAGATCTCCAATTCTCTGGAAACACCATATATTTT	CASSQDLQFSGNTIYF
TRBV6-5	many	-	TRBJ2-7	TGTGCCAGCAGTTACTACGGGGGAGGCGAGCAGTACTTC	CASSYYGGGEQYF
TRBV7-2	many	TRBD1	TRBJ2-3	TGTGCCAGCAGCCCTTGGGGCAGGGGGCTTACAGATACGCAGTATTTT	CASSPWGRGLTDTQYF
TRBV6-2/TRBV6-3	-	-	TRBJ2-4	TGTGCCAGCAGTTACGGCAGACTAGCCAAAAACATTCAGTACTTC	CASSYGRLAKNIQYF